These 14 T cell receptor beta chains share one sample of origin, sequenced in a study of cytomegalovirus exposure and HLA in healthy donors. PCR amplification relied on 60 Vbeta primers (plus 13 Jbeta primers). Produced via immunoSEQ multiplex PCR; TCRdb's table is partial and in-frame only. The sample contains about 140,000 clones, about three quarters of which appear only once. Material for sequencing was PBMCs. The receptor set was obtained from a female donor in good health and CMV-seronegative.

This clone was counted between two and nine times. This chain links TRBV6-5 with TRBJ1-1; the D gene is possibly TRBD1 (6 bases). CDR1 and CDR2 from the germline V gene are MNHEY and SVGAGI. The CDR3 consists of 15 residues. Trimming removed 0 bases from V and 4 bases from J, with 12 bases in between. The CDR3, as DNA: TGTGCCAGCAGTTACTCGCAGGGGTGGAGCACTGAAGCTTTCTTT. This codes for CASSYSQGWSTEAFF.

This clone turned up a few times. This chain uses TRBV29-1 with TRBJ2-1; D possibly corresponds to TRBD2 (7 bases). Germline V gives CDR1 SQVTM, CDR2 ANQGSEA. Trimming removed 6 bases at V and 6 bases at J, with 24 bases between. CDR3 length equals 16 residues. CDR3 sequence: CSVLGAAGEGFNEQFF. The CDR3 coding sequence is TGCAGCGTCTTGGGGGCCGCCGGGGAGGGTTTCAATGAGCAGTTCTTC.

This sequence joins TRBV5-1 and TRBJ2-3, with a tentative D call TRBD1 (6 bases). The ends were cut back, 5 bases at V and 0 bases at J, with 13 bases in the middle. The CDR3 extends over 15 amino acids. The V gene's germline CDR1 is SGHRS and CDR2 YFSETQ. The CDR3 region has the DNA TGCGCCAGCAGAGTTGGGGGCCTTAGCACAGATACGCAGTATTTT. Protein product: CASRVGGLSTDTQYF.

J is TRBJ2-1 and V is TRBV9; 10 nucleotides align to TRBD2. Per germline, CDR1 SGDLS and CDR2 YYNGEE. V was pared by 1 base and J by 7 bases, with 8 bases of the junction left unmatched. CDR3 length: 16 residues. CDR3 protein: CASSVTLAGAGNEQFF. As DNA, the CDR3 is TGTGCCAGCAGCGTAACGCTAGCGGGGGCTGGGAATGAGCAGTTCTTC.

This sequence joins TRBV6-1 and TRBJ2-7; 7 nucleotides align to TRBD2. The V and J ends lost 4 bases and 7 bases, in that order; junction bases with no gene match: 7. The CDR3 extends over 13 amino acids. The V gene's germline CDR1 is MNHNS and CDR2 SASEGT. The CDR3 DNA reads as TGTGCCAGCAGTGGGGGGGGGATTTGGGAGCAGTACTTC. This gives the protein CASSGGGIWEQYF.

This clone appeared a single time. The chain is built from TRBV11-1 and TRBJ1-1; TRBD1 might be the D (5 bases). This CDR3 has 12 amino acids. Deletions cut 5 bases from V and 12 bases from J, with 16 bases between. The germline V gene has CDR1 SGHAT and CDR2 FQDESV (reference sequence). The CDR3 nucleotides read TGTGCCAGCAGCGTCGCGGGCGGGGGGACTTTCTTT. This sequence encodes CASSVAGGGTFF.

The genes are TRBV9 and TRBJ1-4; D is ambiguous. The CDR3 is made up of 15 amino acids. Germline V gene sequence: CDR1 SGDLS, CDR2 YYNGEE. The V end was cut by 4 bases, the J end by 7 bases, with 17 bases between. CDR3: CASSTQASKREKLFF. The CDR3 DNA reads as TGTGCCAGCAGCACCCAAGCTTCGAAACGTGAAAAACTGTTTTTT.

The rearrangement uses TRBV10-1 and TRBJ2-3; no definite D call. The CDR3 loop spans 15 amino acids. CDR1 and CDR2 (germline): WNHNN, SYGVQD (reference sequence). With 10 bases removed from V and 0 bases from J, the gap between germline ends came to 17 bases. CDR3 nucleotides: TGCGCCACTGCCACGGCGCGGAGCAGCACAGATACGCAGTATTTT. This translates into CATATARSSTDTQYF.

CDR3 sequence reads: CASSSPEGPTLEPRNIQYF. CDR3 sequence (DNA): TGTGCCAGCAGCTCGCCGGAGGGTCCAACCCTTGAGCCAAGAAACATTCAGTACTTC. This chain uses TRBV4-2 with TRBJ2-4, with D maybe TRBD2 (6 bases). Trimming took off 5 bases at V and 6 bases at J, with 29 bases between the two ends. Germline CDR1 and CDR2: LGHNA and YNFKEQ. The CDR3 is 19 amino acids.

This clone was counted at least ten times. The genes are TRBV27 and TRBJ1-1; tentatively, D is TRBD1 (6 bases). Trimming took 6 bases from V and 0 from J, leaving 11 bases between them. The CDR3 runs 14 residues. CDR1 is MNHEY and CDR2 is SMNVEV in the germline V gene (reference sequence). CDR3 DNA: TGTGCCAGCAGACAACAGGGAGTGAACACTGAAGCTTTCTTT. This sequence encodes CASRQQGVNTEAFF.

This clone appeared once. V gene TRBV5-1 combines with J gene TRBJ2-3, with D perhaps TRBD1 (5 bases). V was cut by 0 bases and J by 3 bases, with 8 bases left in between. The CDR3 totals 14 residues. Germline-derived CDR1 and CDR2 are SGHRS and YFSETQ. The CDR3 sequence is CASSLGHRTDTQYF. As DNA, the CDR3 is TGCGCCAGCAGCTTGGGACACAGGACAGATACGCAGTATTTT.

V usage is TRBV19 and J usage is TRBJ2-2, with D possibly being TRBD2 (7 bases). Trimming shortened V by 7 bases and J by 1 base, and 16 bases separated the two germline ends. CDR3 length: 16 residues. CDR1 is LNHDA, CDR2 SQIVND, per germline (reference sequence). The CDR3 region has the DNA TGTGCCAGTACCGAACCGGGGGGCAGGAACACCGGGGAGCTGTTTTTT. Residues: CASTEPGGRNTGELFF.

The chain combines TRBV9 with TRBJ2-7; no reliable D call. Trimming removed 4 bases at V and 0 bases at J, with 14 bases between. The CDR3 extends over 15 amino acids. Germline loops: CDR1 SGDLS, CDR2 YYNGEE. CDR3 DNA: TGTGCCAGCAGCCCAAGCCAAAGCCCCTCCTACGAGCAGTACTTC. Protein product: CASSPSQSPSYEQYF.

This chain connects TRBV28 to TRBJ1-1; D is possibly TRBD1 (5 bases). In germline, CDR1 is MDHEN, CDR2 SYDVKM. This CDR3 region has 14 residues. Trimming left V 5 bases short and J 0 bases short, with 10 bases between. CDR3 sequence (DNA): TGTGCCAGCAGTCCGCGACAGCTGAACACTGAAGCTTTCTTT. Amino acids: CASSPRQLNTEAFF. The full variable domain, completed using reference TRBV28 and TRBJ1-1, is DVKVTQSSRYLVKRTGEKVFLECVQDMDHENMFWYRQDPGLGLRLIYFSYDVKMKEKGDIPEGYSVSREKKERFSLILESASTNQTSMYLCASSPRQLNTEAFFGQGTRLTVV.